This T cell receptor beta chain was captured by sequencing in a study of a mutant IDH1 vaccine in newly diagnosed glioma. CDR3 size: 15 residues. Germline V CDR1 and CDR2: LNHDA, SQIVND (reference sequence). Trimming took 5 bases from V and 4 from J; bases not matched to a gene: 9. This clone was seen only a few times. Its antigen is not identified. Specified time point: week 11, during vaccination. One vaccine dose held 300 ug of mutant IDH1 20-mer peptide and came with topical imiquimod. Measured with immunoSEQ multiplex PCR; TCRdb has only the in-frame clones, and not every one. The sample lists about 31,000 clones, 75% to 85% occurring once.

This clonotype originated in a young man with glioma. The rearrangement uses TRBV19 and TRBJ1-1; 8 positions agree with TRBD1. Sequenced material: PBMCs, taken from a glioma patient whose treatment included an IDH1 peptide vaccine. The DNA for the CDR3 is TGTGCCAGTAGTCCAGGACAGGGAGGGGGCACTGAAGCTTTCTTT. Its protein product is CASSPGQGGGTEAFF.